The rows below give T cell receptor beta chains drawn from one sample of a study of radiotherapy plus CTLA-4 blockade in lung cancer. The table came from immunoSEQ multiplex PCR; TCRdb's copy has only in-frame clones and leaves some out. The sample contains about 97,000 clones, roughly 74% of which appear only once. The material was peripheral blood, obtained from a patient treated with radiotherapy plus ipilimumab. The receptor set was obtained from a human donor with non-small cell lung cancer who had a partial response to radiotherapy plus ipilimumab. Some clones in this sample may be carry-over from other donors' samples. Each CDR3 is given without its conserved first and last residue. Each record gives: V gene, CDR3 protein.

TRBV6-5 | ASRSHRGTDEQY
TRBV5-1 | ASSSNGNEQY
TRBV28 | ASSRAGNTETQY
TRBV29-1 | SVETWTSRTSEQF
TRBV27 | ASSTQGALVSGANVLT
TRBV2 | ASSSSGRWSGANVLT
TRBV7-2 | ASSGRAGNTIY
TRBV7-8 | ASSLGRGDHNEQF
TRBV6-6 | ASSYSTRDTEAF
TRBV18 | ASSMRTGERETQY
TRBV11-3 | ASSPGLAFNEQF
TRBV5-5 | ASSWGQGNSPLH
TRBV11-3 | ASSFRRAISTDTQY
TRBV13 | ASSLRLAKNIQY
TRBV10-1 | ASSESFGRANTGELF
TRBV28 | ASSETSGGAREQY
TRBV28 | ASSLGWSEAF
TRBV6-6 | ASCHKLNQPQH
TRBV6-1 | ASSEVLRNTGELF
TRBV7-2 | ASSSGGTSTDTQY
TRBV6-6 | ASSVGTGGASWQF
TRBV9 | ASSVQRSTDTQY
TRBV28 | ASSRAGDNYGYT
TRBV10-2 | ASSEKGRGSYEQY
TRBV7-9 | ASSPAGGLYEQY
TRBV27 | ASRRDRNAGNTIY
TRBV27 | ASSSPGTSNEQF
TRBV9 | ASSVGGRATDTQY
TRBV2 | ASTPPLTGYYEQY
TRBV27 | HPTGSSYEQY
TRBV14 | ASRPFRGVTEAF
TRBV7-3 | ASSPDRGQPQH
TRBV19 | ASSIDLGTGDQPQH
TRBV10-3 | ASDSGEVTDTQY
TRBV19 | ASNGLAGGSSNEQF
TRBV28 | ASSLQGNTEAF
TRBV7-6 | ASGGSGNTIY
TRBV14 | ASSPRYISKTGGARGYT
TRBV21-1 | GSSRGPYNEQF
TRBV5-4 | ASSSGTLNEKLF
TRBV11-3 | ASSLGQSMQETQY